This T cell receptor beta chain emerged from a study of lymphopenia after photon versus proton radiotherapy. The V gene lost 5 bases and the J gene lost 2 bases, with 16 bases spanning the gap. This CDR3 has 16 residues. CDR1 is LNHDA and CDR2 is SQIVND in the germline V gene (reference sequence). Regarding this clone: Its target is not known.

Clones were read by immunoSEQ multiplex PCR, and TCRdb kept only the in-frame ones, dropping some. The table has 37,000 or so clones, roughly 84% seen once. Overall study findings and caveats: Proton therapy kept repertoires fairly stable, unlike photons, which gained effector/memory cells. Only patients who died were analyzed for survival; proton advantage is unproven.

The material was peripheral blood, obtained from a patient treated with photon-based radiotherapy. This sequence joins TRBV19 and TRBJ2-1, with D perhaps TRBD1 (5 bases). The sequence was obtained from a man aged 50-59 years with gastric cancer. The chain's CDR3 is CASSPMGRIPYNEQFF. CDR3 DNA sequence: TGTGCCAGTAGTCCCATGGGGCGGATACCCTACAATGAGCAGTTCTTC. Variable domain in full (rest from reference TRBV19 and TRBJ2-1): DGGITQSPKYLFRKEGQNVTLSCEQNLNHDAMYWYRQDPGQGLRLIYYSQIVNDFQKGDIAEGYSVSREKKESFPLTVTSAQKNPTAFYLCASSPMGRIPYNEQFFGPGTRLTVL.